Presented here are 19 T cell receptor beta chains from one specimen sequenced in a study of response to subunit inactivated influenza vaccine. Each CDR3 protein is one row after TCRdb ran MiXCR on the RT-PCR reads. The sample contains about half a million distinct CDR3 sequences, approximately 24% of which appear only once. The input for sequencing was CD4+ T cells sorted from PBMCs, taken about 5 days after vaccination. These receptors came from a man over 45 who received an inactivated influenza vaccine.

This clonotype was seen more than once but under ten times. V gene TRBV7-8 combines with J gene TRBJ2-2; D remains ambiguous. Germline CDR1 SGHVS, CDR2 FQNEAQ. V dropped 4 bases and J dropped 4 bases, with 13 bases sitting between them. The CDR3 consists of 15 residues. This chain's CDR3 is CASSSFAQTTGELFF. CDR3 sequence (DNA): TGTGCCAGCAGCTCCTTTGCCCAAACCACCGGGGAGCTGTTTTTT.

The chain joins TRBV7-2 to TRBJ1-2, with TRBD1 identical over 7 bases. CDR1 and CDR2 (germline): SGHTA, FQGNSA. This CDR3 has 17 residues. Trimming cost V 3 bases and J 4 bases; bases outside gene matches: 14. The CDR3 loop reads CASSFRDSPTRGYGYTF. In DNA form, the CDR3 reads TGTGCCAGCAGCTTCCGGGACAGCCCTACTCGTGGCTATGGCTACACCTTC.

This clonotype was counted a few times. V and J are TRBV4-3 and TRBJ2-7, with 9 bases identical to TRBD1. The CDR3 contains 15 residues. Germline-derived CDR1 and CDR2 are LGHNA and YSLEER. Losses at the gene ends were 6 bases for V and 0 bases for J; bases not matched to a gene: 6. CDR3 region: CASSLEQGASYEQYF. CDR3 sequence (DNA): TGCGCCAGCAGTCTGGAACAGGGGGCCTCCTACGAGCAGTACTTC.

The CDR3 is CASSGDPGGDEQYF. In DNA, the CDR3 is TGTGCCAGCAGCGGAGACCCGGGGGGAGACGAGCAGTACTTC. This rearrangement joins TRBV9 to TRBJ2-7; 7 nucleotides match TRBD2. After removal of 3 bases from V and 5 bases from J, the junction contained 8 bases not matched to a gene. The CDR3 consists of 14 residues. CDR1 is SGDLS, CDR2 YYNGEE, per germline. The variable domain in full, completed from reference TRBV9 and TRBJ2-7, reads DSGVTQTPKHLITATGQRVTLRCSPRSGDLSVYWYQQSLDQGLQFLIQYYNGEERAKGNILERFSAQQFPDLHSELNLSSLELGDSALYFCASSGDPGGDEQYFGPGTRLTVT.

In its sample, this clonotype was seen a few times. The V gene is TRBV5-5, the J gene TRBJ2-2, with D maybe TRBD2 (6 bases). CDR1 is SGHKS, CDR2 YYEKEE, per germline (reference sequence). This CDR3 contains 15 residues. Trimming took off 4 bases at V and 1 base at J, with 11 bases between the two ends. CDR3 sequence (DNA): TGTGCCAGCAGCCCCGGGACTCAGAACACCGGGGAGCTGTTTTTT. It codes for CASSPGTQNTGELFF.

The chain links TRBV2 to TRBJ1-5, with no clear D. V lost 7 bases and J 4 bases, leaving 14 bases between the germline ends. The CDR3 spans 14 residues. The V gene's germline CDR1 is SNHLY and CDR2 FYNNEI. CDR3 residues: CASTRTGSNQPQHF. The CDR3 bases are TGTGCCAGCACACGGACCGGTAGTAATCAGCCCCAGCATTTT.

This clonotype occurred a few times. This sequence joins TRBV29-1 and TRBJ2-5; 10 positions agree with TRBD1. CDR1 is SQVTM, CDR2 ANQGSEA, per germline. The CDR3 contains 14 residues. Trimming cost V 4 bases and J 6 bases; bases outside gene matches: 8. CDR3 loop: CSVGQGQGMQTQYF. Here the CDR3 DNA reads TGCAGCGTTGGTCAGGGACAGGGGATGCAGACCCAGTACTTC.

V and J are TRBV20-1 and TRBJ2-5, with 12 positions matching TRBD2. Germline-derived CDR1 and CDR2 are DFQATT and SNEGSKA (reference sequence). This CDR3 has 18 residues. Losses at the gene ends were 0 bases for V and 3 bases for J; bases not matched to a gene: 11. Here the CDR3 reads CSARDLSVGLAGKETQYF. CDR3 coding DNA: TGCAGTGCTAGAGATCTTAGCGTAGGACTAGCGGGGAAAGAGACCCAGTACTTC.

The chain employs TRBV20-1 and TRBJ2-3; tentative D call: TRBD1 (5 bases). Germline V gives CDR1 DFQATT, CDR2 SNEGSKA (reference sequence). Trimming took off 4 bases at V and 0 bases at J, with 8 bases between the two ends. This CDR3 is built from 13 residues. Here the CDR3 DNA reads TGCAGTGCTAAAGGGGCTAGCACAGATACGCAGTATTTT. It specifies CSAKGASTDTQYF.

This clonotype was recorded a few times. V and J are TRBV12-3 or TRBV12-4 and TRBJ1-3; TRBD1 aligns across 8 bases. The CDR3 is 14 amino acids. Trimming took 3 bases from V and 3 from J; bases not matched to a gene: 1. The CDR3 protein is CASSFTGGGNTIYF. CDR3 sequence (DNA): TGTGCCAGCAGTTTCACAGGGGGTGGAAACACCATATATTTT.

As DNA, the CDR3 is TGTGCCAGCGATGGGGGGGGCTGGACCGGGGAGCTGTTTTTT. Translated: CASDGGGWTGELFF. The chain carries TRBV12-3 or TRBV12-4 and TRBJ2-2; TRBD2 might be the D (7 bases). The CDR3 loop spans 14 amino acids. V gave up 8 bases and J gave up 5 bases, with 15 bases separating them.

V is TRBV3-1 and J is TRBJ2-1, with D perhaps TRBD2 (5 bases). The CDR3 spans 14 residues. Per the germline V gene, CDR1 is LGHDT and CDR2 is YNNKEL (reference sequence). V was clipped by 4 bases and J by 6 bases, with 13 bases between them. CDR3 region: CASSPFGEGNEQFF. For the CDR3, the DNA is TGTGCCAGCAGCCCTTTCGGCGAGGGCAATGAGCAGTTCTTC.

The V call is TRBV4-3, the J call TRBJ1-1; D remains ambiguous. Germline V gene sequence: CDR1 LGHNA, CDR2 YSLEER. Trimming cost V 3 bases and J 6 bases, with 11 bases left between them. The CDR3 loop spans 13 amino acids. The CDR3 sequence is CASSHLGGPEAFF. In DNA form, the CDR3 reads TGCGCCAGCAGCCACCTTGGCGGCCCTGAAGCTTTCTTT.

CDR3 sequence (DNA): TGTGCCAGCAGCCCCGGTAAAAACATTCAGTACTTC. Protein: CASSPGKNIQYF. This chain links TRBV12-3 or TRBV12-4 with TRBJ2-4; D unclear. This CDR3 is built from 12 residues. V was clipped by 6 bases and J by 4 bases, with 7 bases between them.

V gene TRBV4-1 combines with J gene TRBJ2-3; 10 nucleotides match TRBD2. The J segment lost 0 bases and the V segment lost 2 bases, leaving 2 bases of the junction unmatched. The CDR3 consists of 16 residues. CDR1 and CDR2 (germline): MGHRA, YSYEKL. The CDR3 DNA follows: TGCGCCAGCAGCCAATCAGCGGGGGGGAGCACAGATACGCAGTATTTT. Its protein product is CASSQSAGGSTDTQYF.

V and J are TRBV30 and TRBJ1-5, with D tentatively TRBD1 (5 bases). The CDR3 extends over 14 amino acids. Trimming cost V 0 bases and J 6 bases, with 12 bases left between them. The V gene's germline CDR1 is GTSNPN and CDR2 SVGIG (reference sequence). The CDR3 loop is CAWSVYGAGQPQHF. The CDR3 region has the DNA TGTGCCTGGAGTGTATACGGGGCGGGTCAGCCCCAGCATTTT.

The rearrangement uses TRBV20-1 and TRBJ1-1; 9 bases line up with TRBD1. CDR1 DFQATT and CDR2 SNEGSKA come from the germline V gene (reference sequence). The CDR3 is made up of 13 amino acids. With 4 bases clipped from V and 5 bases from J, the junction kept 5 bases outside the gene matches. The CDR3 reads CSANDRGGTEAFF. In nucleotides, the CDR3 is TGCAGTGCTAATGACAGGGGGGGGACTGAAGCTTTCTTT.

This clonotype was observed a handful of times. This rearrangement joins TRBV29-1 to TRBJ2-6, with 10 bases fitting TRBD1. The CDR3 runs 19 residues. Looked up from germline, CDR1 is SQVTM and CDR2 is ANQGSEA. Trimming removed 0 bases from V and 4 bases from J; junction bases left unmatched: 12. Here the CDR3 reads CSVEEGRDRGVWGANVLTF. CDR3 sequence (DNA): TGCAGCGTTGAAGAAGGCCGGGACAGGGGAGTCTGGGGGGCCAACGTCCTGACTTTC. Full variable domain (remainder filled in from reference TRBV29-1 and TRBJ2-6): SAVISQKPSRDICQRGTSLTIQCQVDSQVTMMFWYRQQPGQSLTLIATANQGSEATYESGFVIDKFPISRPNLTFSTLTVSNMSPEDSSIYLCSVEEGRDRGVWGANVLTFGAGSRLTVL.

The rearrangement joins TRBV7-2 to TRBJ2-5; 7 nucleotides line up with TRBD2. CDR1 is SGHTA and CDR2 is FQGNSA in the germline V gene. The CDR3 is 14 amino acids. V lost 5 bases and J lost 5; bases outside the gene matches: 8. CDR3 sequence reads: CASSRGRAGETQYF. The CDR3 DNA is TGTGCCAGCAGCCGGGGGAGGGCAGGGGAGACCCAGTACTTC.